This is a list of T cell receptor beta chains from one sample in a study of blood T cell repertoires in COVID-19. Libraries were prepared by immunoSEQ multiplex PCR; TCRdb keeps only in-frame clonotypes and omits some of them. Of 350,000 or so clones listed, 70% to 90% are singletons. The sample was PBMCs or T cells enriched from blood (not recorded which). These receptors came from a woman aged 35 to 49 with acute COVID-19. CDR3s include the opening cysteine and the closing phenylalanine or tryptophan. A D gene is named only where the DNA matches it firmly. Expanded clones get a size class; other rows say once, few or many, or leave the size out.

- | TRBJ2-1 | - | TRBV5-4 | CASSPPIGNEQFF | TGTGCCAGCAGCCCGCCGATCGGCAATGAGCAGTTCTTC
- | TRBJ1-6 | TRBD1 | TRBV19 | CASSLDGQGPYSPLHF | TGTGCCAGTAGTCTTGATGGACAGGGGCCGTATTCACCCCTCCACTTT
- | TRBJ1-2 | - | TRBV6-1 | CASSEQGGYYGYTF | TGTGCCAGCAGTGAACAGGGCGGATACTATGGCTACACCTTC
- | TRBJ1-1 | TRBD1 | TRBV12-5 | CASGRDRVTFGAFF | TGTGCTAGTGGAAGGGACAGGGTCACGTTTGGGGCTTTCTTT
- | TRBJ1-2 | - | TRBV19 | CASSDGLNYGYTF | TGTGCCAGTAGTGACGGACTTAACTATGGCTACACCTTC
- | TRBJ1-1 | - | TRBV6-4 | CASSPGQDGTEAFF | TGTGCCAGCAGTCCTGGTCAGGATGGCACTGAAGCTTTCTTT
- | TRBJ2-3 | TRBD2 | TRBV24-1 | CATSPSGGATDTQYF | TGTGCCACCAGCCCTAGCGGGGGGGCCACAGATACGCAGTATTTT
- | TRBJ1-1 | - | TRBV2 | CASRRGRENTEAFF | TGTGCCAGCCGGAGGGGCAGGGAAAACACTGAAGCTTTCTTT
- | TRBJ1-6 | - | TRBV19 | CASRTQGYNSPLHF | TGTGCCAGTAGAACACAGGGCTATAATTCACCCCTCCACTTT
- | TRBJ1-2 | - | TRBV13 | CASSLGGGPTNYGYTF | TGTGCCAGCAGCCTAGGCGGGGGGCCTACTAACTATGGCTACACCTTC
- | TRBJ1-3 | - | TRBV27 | CASSLRGASAGNTIYF | TGTGCCAGCAGTTTACGGGGGGCAAGTGCTGGAAACACCATATATTTT
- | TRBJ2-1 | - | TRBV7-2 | CASSYIVDEQFF | TGTGCCAGCAGCTATATAGTGGATGAGCAGTTCTTC
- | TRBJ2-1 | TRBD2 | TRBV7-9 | CASSSGTSGFNEQFF | TGTGCCAGCAGCTCCGGGACTAGCGGATTCAATGAGCAGTTCTTC
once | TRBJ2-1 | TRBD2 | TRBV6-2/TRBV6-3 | CASSIIAGVSEQFF | TGTGCCAGCAGTATTATAGCGGGAGTATCTGAGCAGTTCTTC
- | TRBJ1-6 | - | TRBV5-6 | CASNRDAGSPLHF | TGTGCCAGCAACCGGGATGCGGGGTCACCCCTCCACTTT
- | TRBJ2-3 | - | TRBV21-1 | CASTPRLAGYTDTQYF | TGTGCCAGCACCCCGAGATTAGCGGGCTACACAGATACGCAGTATTTT
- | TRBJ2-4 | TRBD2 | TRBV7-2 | CASSLDGLAGHF | TGTGCCAGCAGCTTAGATGGGCTAGCGGGACATTTC
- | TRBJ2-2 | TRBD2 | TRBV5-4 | CASSWTSGRADTGELFF | TGTGCCAGCAGCTGGACTAGCGGGAGGGCGGACACCGGGGAGCTGTTTTTT
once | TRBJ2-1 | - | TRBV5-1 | CASSLDARYYNEQFF | TGCGCCAGCAGCTTGGACGCGAGATACTACAATGAGCAGTTCTTC
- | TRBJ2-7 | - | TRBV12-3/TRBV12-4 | CASSFGGYEQYF | TGTGCCAGCAGTTTCGGGGGATACGAGCAGTACTTC
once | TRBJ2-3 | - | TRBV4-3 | CASSQDPRGRSDTQYF | TGCGCCAGCAGCCAAGATCCCCGGGGGAGGTCAGATACGCAGTATTTT
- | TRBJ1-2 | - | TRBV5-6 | CASSLPGFRGSDGYTF | TGTGCCAGCAGCTTACCTGGTTTTAGGGGCTCAGATGGCTACACCTTC
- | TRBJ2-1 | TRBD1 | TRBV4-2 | CASSQAGTGTYNEQFF | TGTGCCAGCAGCCAGGCCGGGACAGGGACCTACAATGAGCAGTTCTTC
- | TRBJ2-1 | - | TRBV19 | CASSPRQIYNEQFF | TGTGCCAGTAGTCCTCGACAGATTTACAATGAGCAGTTCTTC
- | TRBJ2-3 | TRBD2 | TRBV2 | CASSKTSGGADTQYF | TGTGCCAGCAGCAAAACTAGCGGGGGGGCCGATACGCAGTATTTT
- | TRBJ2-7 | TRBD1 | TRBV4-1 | CASSHDRGSDEQYF | TGCGCCAGCAGCCACGACAGGGGCTCCGACGAGCAGTACTTC
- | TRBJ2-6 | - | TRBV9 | CASSPFQGSSGANVLTF | TGTGCCAGCAGCCCGTTCCAGGGCAGCTCTGGGGCCAACGTCCTGACTTTC
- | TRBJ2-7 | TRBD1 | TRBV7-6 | CASSLGIGTGSYEQYF | TGTGCCAGCAGCTTAGGGATCGGGACAGGGTCCTACGAGCAGTACTTC
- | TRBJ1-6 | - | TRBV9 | CASSVDDGAYNSPLHF | TGTGCCAGCAGCGTAGACGATGGAGCTTATAATTCACCCCTCCACTTT
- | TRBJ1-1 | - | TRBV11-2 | CASSQGEGDTEAFF | TGTGCCAGCAGCCAAGGGGAAGGGGACACTGAAGCTTTCTTT
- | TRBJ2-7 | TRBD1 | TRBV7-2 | CASSFTGTGGSYEQYF | TGTGCCAGCAGCTTTACCGGGACAGGGGGCTCCTACGAGCAGTACTTC
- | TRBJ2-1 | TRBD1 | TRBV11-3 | CASSDSRTGGYEQFF | TGTGCCAGCAGCGACTCCAGGACAGGGGGCTATGAGCAGTTCTTC
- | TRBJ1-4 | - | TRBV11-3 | CASPGGCEKLFF | TGTGCCAGCCCGGGTGGTTGTGAAAAACTGTTTTTT
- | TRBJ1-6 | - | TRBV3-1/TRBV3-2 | CASSQNRVGYSPLHF | TGTGCCAGCAGCCAAAACAGGGTCGGTTATTCACCCCTCCACTTT
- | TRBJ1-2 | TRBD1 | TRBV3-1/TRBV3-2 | CASSHRGIDYGYTF | TGTGCCAGCAGTCACAGGGGAATTGACTATGGCTACACCTTC
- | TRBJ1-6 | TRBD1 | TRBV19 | CASSSGQVPNSPLHF | TGTGCCAGTAGTAGCGGACAGGTTCCTAATTCACCCCTCCACTTT
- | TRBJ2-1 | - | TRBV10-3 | CAIKRDSPSNEEFF | TGTGCCATCAAGAGGGACTCGCCTTCTAATGAGGAGTTCTTC
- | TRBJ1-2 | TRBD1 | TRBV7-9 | CASSSETGVYGYTF | TGTGCCAGCAGCTCCGAGACAGGGGTCTATGGCTACACCTTC
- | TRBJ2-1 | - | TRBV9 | CASSVGGKGEGFNEQFF | TGTGCCAGCAGCGTGGGAGGTAAGGGGGAGGGATTCAATGAGCAGTTCTTC
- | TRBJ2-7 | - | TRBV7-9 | CASSPPLKSSLSYEQYF | TGTGCCAGCAGCCCACCCCTGAAAAGTAGCCTATCCTACGAGCAGTACTTC
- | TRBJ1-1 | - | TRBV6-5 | CASTGGPTGNTEAFF | TGTGCCAGCACGGGTGGCCCCACCGGGAACACTGAAGCTTTCTTT
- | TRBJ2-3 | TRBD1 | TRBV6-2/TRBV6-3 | CASSYVRGNPTDTQYF | TGTGCCAGCAGTTACGTCAGGGGGAATCCCACAGATACGCAGTATTTT
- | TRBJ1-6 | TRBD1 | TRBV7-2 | CASRLDREAYNSPLHF | TGTGCCAGCAGACTCGACAGGGAGGCATATAATTCACCCCTCCACTTT
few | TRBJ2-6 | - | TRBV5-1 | CASSLQGRAGANVLTF | TGCGCCAGCAGCTTACAGGGTAGGGCGGGGGCCAACGTCCTGACTTTC
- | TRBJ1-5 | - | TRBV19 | CASRNGGQGNQPQHF | TGTGCCAGTAGAAATGGTGGGCAGGGGAATCAGCCCCAGCATTTT
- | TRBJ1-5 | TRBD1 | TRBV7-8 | CASSAGTELSNQPQHF | TGTGCCAGCAGCGCCGGGACAGAGCTTAGCAATCAGCCCCAGCATTTT
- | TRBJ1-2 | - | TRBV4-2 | CASSQDKAGNYGYTF | TGTGCCAGCAGCCAAGATAAGGCGGGGAACTATGGCTACACCTTC
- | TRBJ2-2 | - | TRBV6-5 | CASSTQGGNTGELFF | TGTGCCAGCAGTACCCAGGGGGGGAACACCGGGGAGCTGTTTTTT
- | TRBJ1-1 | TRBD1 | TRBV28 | CASITGTERYEAFF | TGTGCCAGCATCACTGGGACAGAACGTTATGAAGCTTTCTTT
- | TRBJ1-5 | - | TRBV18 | CASSQDGPAGPQHF | TGTGCCAGCTCACAGGACGGGCCGGCGGGGCCCCAGCATTTT
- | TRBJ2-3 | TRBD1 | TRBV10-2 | CASSDRGYTDTQYF | TGCGCCAGCAGCGACAGGGGGTACACAGATACGCAGTATTTT
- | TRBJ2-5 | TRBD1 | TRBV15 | CATSGHRGRETQYF | TGTGCCACCAGCGGGCACAGGGGGCGAGAGACCCAGTACTTC
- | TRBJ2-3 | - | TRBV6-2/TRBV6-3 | CASSYPGTSTDTQYF | TGTGCCAGCAGTTACCCGGGGACTAGCACAGATACGCAGTATTTT
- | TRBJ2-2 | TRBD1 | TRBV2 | CATTGGDTGELFF | TGTGCCACCACAGGGGGCGACACCGGGGAGCTGTTTTTT
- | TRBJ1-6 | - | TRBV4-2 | CASSQDVVYSPLHF | TGTGCCAGCAGCCAAGATGTAGTGTATTCACCCCTCCACTTT
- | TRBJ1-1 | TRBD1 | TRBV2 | CASRPPDRASLTEAFF | TGTGCCAGCAGGCCCCCGGACAGGGCCAGTTTGACTGAAGCTTTCTTT
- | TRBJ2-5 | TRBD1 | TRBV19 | CASSIGFGTGYPETQYF | TGTGCCAGTAGTATAGGGTTCGGGACAGGATACCCCGAGACCCAGTACTTC